This T cell receptor (beta chain) originates from a study of cytomegalovirus exposure and HLA in healthy donors. The PCR was carried out with 60 Vbeta primers and 13 Jbeta primers. This table comes from immunoSEQ multiplex PCR, and its TCRdb copy is limited to in-frame clones, with some not included. Among around 280,000 clones, about 90% were seen once, and the ten largest hold approximately 2.4%. In the case of this clone: The antigen remains unidentified.

Study results and limitations: Most likely, a cluster of highly shared sequence variants arose as a sequencing artifact.

CDR1 is SEHNR and CDR2 is FQNEAQ in the germline V gene (reference sequence). V lost 5 bases, J lost 7 bases, and 8 bases stayed unmatched. The CDR3 consists of 15 residues. This clonotype was sampled from a woman aged 18-29 years in good health and CMV-seronegative. J is TRBJ2-1 and V is TRBV7-9; 10 nucleotides line up with TRBD1. The sequenced sample was PBMCs. The CDR3: CASSTWDRGGNEQFF. The CDR3 DNA sequence: TGTGCCAGCAGCACTTGGGACAGGGGCGGGAATGAGCAGTTCTTC.